This is a list of T cell receptor beta chains from one sample in a study of blood T cell repertoires in COVID-19. Measured with immunoSEQ multiplex PCR; TCRdb has only the in-frame clones, and not every one. Among about 170,000 clones listed, roughly nine tenths were seen once. The sequenced sample consisted of peripheral blood. These receptors all come from a woman at least 80 years old in a cohort sampled during active or convalescent COVID-19. The CDR3 runs from the conserved cysteine through the conserved F or W. The D gene is left open where the match is weak. Some rows mark clone size as missing; the rest say once, few, many or name a class of expanded clone.

J gene	D gene	clone size	V gene	CDR3 DNA	CDR3 protein
TRBJ1-6	.	few	TRBV7-9	TGTGCCAGCAGCTTAATGACACTTTCGGGGGGGAAAAGGCCCCTCCACTTT	CASSLMTLSGGKRPLHF
TRBJ1-1	.	.	TRBV14	TGTGCCAGCAGCCAAGGCGGGAACACTGAAGCTTTCTTT	CASSQGGNTEAFF
TRBJ2-7	TRBD2	once	TRBV6-6	TGTGCCAGCAGTTATTCCCGGGGGGGTCGGCTCGAGCAGTACTTC	CASSYSRGGRLEQYF
TRBJ1-4	.	.	TRBV21-1	TGTGCCAGCAGCATGCGGACGGGAAGTCCAACTAATGAAAAACTGTTTTTT	CASSMRTGSPTNEKLFF
TRBJ1-2	TRBD1	.	TRBV5-1	TGCGCCAGCAGCGATGACAGGGCAGGAGGCTACACCTTC	CASSDDRAGGYTF
TRBJ1-2	.	once	TRBV7-2	TGTGCCAGCAGCTTAGAGGGCGGGGGGCGATACGGCTACACCTTC	CASSLEGGGRYGYTF
TRBJ1-5	.	few	TRBV21-1	TGTGCCAGCAGCAAACACAGCCTTCTCGAAGGTCTTAGCAATCAGCCCCAGCATTTT	CASSKHSLLEGLSNQPQHF
TRBJ1-5	.	.	TRBV7-2	TGTGCCAGCAGTCATGATGGGACTTTTCAGCATTTT	CASSHDGTFQHF
TRBJ1-2	.	few	TRBV6-2/TRBV6-3	TGTGCCAGCAGCTCAAGCATGGGGCACGGCTACACCTTC	CASSSSMGHGYTF
TRBJ2-1	.	.	TRBV20-1	TGCAGTGGGGGCCTCTCGGCCCAGTTCTTC	CSGGLSAQFF
TRBJ2-1	TRBD1	.	TRBV6-5	TGTGCCAGCAGTCAGACAGGGACGTACAATGAGCAGTTCTTC	CASSQTGTYNEQFF
TRBJ1-4	.	.	TRBV5-1	TGCGCCAGCAGCGTTACAGGGCGGGCTAATGAAAAACTGTTTTTT	CASSVTGRANEKLFF
TRBJ2-5	.	.	TRBV3-1/TRBV3-2	TGTGCCAGCAAGCGAACGAGCGTAAGGGGAGAGACCCAGTACTTC	CASKRTSVRGETQYF
TRBJ1-4	TRBD1	.	TRBV7-9	TGTGCCAGCAGCTTTGGGACCACAGGGGATGAAAAACTGTTTTTT	CASSFGTTGDEKLFF
TRBJ1-5	.	.	TRBV15	TGTGCCACCAGCAGAGAATCCGGACAGACCCAGCCCCAGCATTTT	CATSRESGQTQPQHF
TRBJ1-4	.	.	TRBV19	TGTGCCAGTAACCCCGGCGGTGAAAAACTGTTTTTT	CASNPGGEKLFF
TRBJ1-3	TRBD1	.	TRBV29-1	TGCAGCGTTACAGACAGGGGGCCTGGAAACACCATATATTTT	CSVTDRGPGNTIYF
TRBJ2-5	.	.	TRBV11-3	TGTGCCAGCAGCTCCATAGAGACCCAGTACTTC	CASSSIETQYF
TRBJ1-1	TRBD1	.	TRBV27	TGTGCCAGCAGTTACCCGACAGGGGGTGGGAACACTGAAGCTTTCTTT	CASSYPTGGGNTEAFF
TRBJ1-1	.	once	TRBV5-1	TGCGCCAGCAGCTTAGGAGGGACGAACACTGAAGCTTTCTTT	CASSLGGTNTEAFF
TRBJ1-4	.	.	TRBV5-8	TGTGCCAGCAGCTTTTCCAGAGGCGCCCGGGGTGAAAAACTGTTTTTT	CASSFSRGARGEKLFF
TRBJ2-5	.	.	TRBV5-6	TGTGCCAGCAGCTTTAACATCCAAGAGACCCAGTACTTC	CASSFNIQETQYF
TRBJ2-1	TRBD2	.	TRBV6-2/TRBV6-3	TGTGCCAGCAGACCTAGCGGGGCTACCTACAATGAGCAGTTCTTC	CASRPSGATYNEQFF
TRBJ1-1	TRBD1	.	TRBV28	TGTGCCAGCAGTTTTTCAGGGGGCTCTGAAGCTTTCTTT	CASSFSGGSEAFF
TRBJ1-6	TRBD1	once	TRBV4-3	TGCGCCAGCAGCCAAGCTTCGGGACAGAGATATTCCCCCCTCCACTTT	CASSQASGQRYSPLHF
TRBJ1-6	.	.	TRBV27	TGTGCCAGCAGTTTAACGACAGACGCCTCACCCCTCCACTTT	CASSLTTDASPLHF
TRBJ2-3	TRBD2	.	TRBV5-1	TGCGCCAGCAGCCGGGGCGGGAGGGCCACAGATACGCAGTATTTT	CASSRGGRATDTQYF
TRBJ1-1	TRBD1	.	TRBV28	TGTGCCAGCAGTCGAGCCACAGGGGGCGGCTCGTTTGGTTTCTTT	CASSRATGGGSFGFF
TRBJ2-2	.	.	TRBV9	TGTGCCAGCAGCGTAGAGGCTAGACCCGGGGAGCTGTTTTTT	CASSVEARPGELFF
TRBJ2-1	.	.	TRBV5-1	TGCGCCAGCAGCTTAGGTGGGTCAGCGGGACAAAACTACAATGAGCAGTTCTTC	CASSLGGSAGQNYNEQFF
TRBJ2-3	.	few	TRBV19	TGTGCCAGTAGTAGGAGGGCGGCAGCCATCACAGATACGCAGTATTTT	CASSRRAAAITDTQYF
TRBJ1-4	.	few	TRBV7-8	TGTGCCAGCAGCTTGACTTCGACTAATGAAAAACTGTTTTTT	CASSLTSTNEKLFF
TRBJ2-5	.	once	TRBV29-1	TGCAGCGTTGCCAAGGCGGGGGCCATTTCAGAGACCCAGTACTTC	CSVAKAGAISETQYF
TRBJ1-1	.	.	TRBV29-1	TGCAGCCTTCAGGGCGGCCCGAACACTGAAGCTTTCTTT	CSLQGGPNTEAFF
TRBJ2-2	TRBD1	.	TRBV24-1	TGTGCCACCAGTGATGGGGACAGTCGCACCGGGGAGCTGTTTTTT	CATSDGDSRTGELFF
TRBJ2-5	TRBD2	.	TRBV20-1	TGCAGTGCTAGTCCTAGCGGGGAGATCCAAGAGACCCAGTACTTC	CSASPSGEIQETQYF
TRBJ1-2	.	.	TRBV14	TGTGCCAGCAGCCAGAATCGGGGGGCCGACGGCTACACCTTC	CASSQNRGADGYTF
TRBJ2-1	.	.	TRBV7-7	TGTGCTAGCAGCCCCCGCAGTGGGCACCCAACGTACAATGAGCAGTTCTTC	CASSPRSGHPTYNEQFF
TRBJ1-1	.	.	TRBV3-1/TRBV3-2	TGTGCCAGCAGCCCATCACGTAGTGAAGCTTTCTTT	CASSPSRSEAFF
TRBJ2-3	TRBD2	.	TRBV5-1	TGCGCCAGCAGCTTGGGTCCTAGCGGGGGAGATACGCAGTATTTT	CASSLGPSGGDTQYF
TRBJ2-4	.	.	TRBV21-1	TGTGCCAGCAGCAAAGCCAGGGGCAACATTCAGTACTTC	CASSKARGNIQYF
TRBJ1-3	.	.	TRBV9	TGTGCCAGCAGCCCCGCGACAGGCGGAAACACCATATATTTT	CASSPATGGNTIYF
TRBJ1-1	TRBD1	.	TRBV6-5	TGTGCCAGTAGGACAGGGGGATGGCGGGACACTGAAGCTTTCTTT	CASRTGGWRDTEAFF
TRBJ2-5	TRBD2	.	TRBV19	TGTGCCAGTAGTGATAGCGGGGGAGAGACCCAGTACTTC	CASSDSGGETQYF
TRBJ1-1	.	.	TRBV15	TGTGCCACCAGCCCCCACGGGAACACTGAAGCTTTCTTT	CATSPHGNTEAFF
TRBJ2-4	.	.	TRBV5-4	TGTGCCAGCAGCTTGTCGCAGACCAAAAACATTCAGTACTTC	CASSLSQTKNIQYF
TRBJ1-4	TRBD1	.	TRBV18	TGTGCCAGCTCATTCGGGACAGGGGAAAAACTGTTTTTT	CASSFGTGEKLFF
TRBJ2-2	TRBD1	.	TRBV10-3	TGTGCCATCAGTACACAGAAAACAGGGGACACCGGGGAGCTGTTTTTT	CAISTQKTGDTGELFF